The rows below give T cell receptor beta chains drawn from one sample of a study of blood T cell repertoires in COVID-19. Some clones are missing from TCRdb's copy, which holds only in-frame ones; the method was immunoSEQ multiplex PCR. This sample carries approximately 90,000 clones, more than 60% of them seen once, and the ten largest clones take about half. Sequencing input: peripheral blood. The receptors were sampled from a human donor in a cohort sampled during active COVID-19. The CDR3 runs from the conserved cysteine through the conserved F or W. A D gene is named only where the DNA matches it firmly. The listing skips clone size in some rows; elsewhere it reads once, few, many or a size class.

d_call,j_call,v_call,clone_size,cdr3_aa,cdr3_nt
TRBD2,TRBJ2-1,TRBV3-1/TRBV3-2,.,CASSRSGRKDEQFF,TGTGCCAGCAGCCGTAGCGGGAGGAAGGATGAGCAGTTCTTC
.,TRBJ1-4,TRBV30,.,CAWSVDQGEKLFF,TGTGCCTGGAGTGTAGATCAGGGAGAAAAACTGTTTTTT
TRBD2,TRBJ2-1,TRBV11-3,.,CASSLGGGRNEQFF,TGTGCCAGCAGCTTGGGGGGAGGGCGGAATGAGCAGTTCTTC
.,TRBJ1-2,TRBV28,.,CASSSEGGYTF,TGTGCCAGCAGTTCCGAGGGAGGCTACACCTTC
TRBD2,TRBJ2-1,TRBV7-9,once,CASSQRGLAGGKYNEQFF,TGTGCCAGCAGCCAACGGGGACTAGCGGGAGGAAAATACAATGAGCAGTTCTTC
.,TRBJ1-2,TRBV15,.,CATRDAGRGGYTF,TGTGCCACCCGGGACGCGGGGAGGGGTGGCTACACCTTC
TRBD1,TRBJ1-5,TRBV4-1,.,CASSQVFGTGDQPQHF,TGCGCCAGCAGCCAAGTTTTCGGGACAGGAGATCAGCCCCAGCATTTT
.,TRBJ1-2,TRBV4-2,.,CASSQITYGTKSYGYTF,TGTGCCAGCAGCCAAATTACGTACGGGACAAAATCCTATGGCTACACCTTC
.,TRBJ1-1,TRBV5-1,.,CASSSPSGRENTEAFF,TGCGCCAGCAGCTCCCCCTCCGGACGGGAGAACACTGAAGCTTTCTTT
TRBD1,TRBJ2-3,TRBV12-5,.,CASGFRDRGPDTQYF,TGTGCTAGTGGTTTCCGGGACAGGGGACCAGATACGCAGTATTTT
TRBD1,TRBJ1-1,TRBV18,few,CASSQWTGMNTEAFF,TGTGCCAGCTCACAATGGACAGGGATGAACACTGAAGCTTTCTTT
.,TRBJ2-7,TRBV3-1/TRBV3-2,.,CASSQTGGVSYEQYF,TGTGCCAGCAGCCAAACAGGTGGGGTTTCCTACGAGCAGTACTTC
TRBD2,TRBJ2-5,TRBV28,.,CASTRGGQETQYF,TGTGCCAGCACCCGGGGGGGACAAGAGACCCAGTACTTC
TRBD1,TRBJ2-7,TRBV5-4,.,CASSSRQGQHEQYF,TGTGCCAGCAGCTCCCGACAGGGGCAACACGAGCAGTACTTC
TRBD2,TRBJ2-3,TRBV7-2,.,CASSIRTSGTLGTDTQYF,TGTGCCAGCAGCATCAGGACTAGCGGGACCCTAGGCACAGATACGCAGTATTTT
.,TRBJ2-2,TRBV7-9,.,CAVTGGASNTGELFF,TGTGCCGTTACAGGGGGGGCATCGAACACCGGGGAGCTGTTTTTT
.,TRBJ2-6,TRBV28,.,CAVGGATSSGANVLTF,TGTGCCGTCGGTGGGGCAACGAGCTCTGGGGCCAACGTCCTGACTTTC
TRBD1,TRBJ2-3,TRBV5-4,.,CASSWDRVNTDTQYF,TGTGCCAGCAGCTGGGACAGAGTAAACACAGATACGCAGTATTTT
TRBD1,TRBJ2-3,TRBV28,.,CASSISGGLDTDTQYF,TGTGCCAGCAGTATATCAGGGGGTTTGGACACAGATACGCAGTATTTT
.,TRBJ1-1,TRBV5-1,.,CASRETTRLGSTEAFF,TGCGCCAGCAGGGAGACAACTAGACTGGGGAGCACTGAAGCTTTCTTT
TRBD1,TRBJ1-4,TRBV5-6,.,CASSGPGTGSGEEKLFF,TGTGCCAGCAGCGGCCCCGGGACAGGGTCGGGTGAGGAAAAACTGTTTTTT
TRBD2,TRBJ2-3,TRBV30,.,CAWGTSGSLDTQYF,TGTGCCTGGGGGACTAGCGGGAGTCTGGATACGCAGTATTTT
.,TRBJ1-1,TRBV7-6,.,CASSLALEAFF,TGTGCCAGCAGCTTGGCTCTGGAAGCTTTCTTT
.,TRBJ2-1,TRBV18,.,CASSPPTRGGAGNEQFF,TGTGCCAGCTCACCACCCACAAGGGGGGGCGCAGGGAATGAGCAGTTCTTC
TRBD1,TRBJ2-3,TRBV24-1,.,CATAGTGGPTDTQYF,TGTGCCACCGCCGGGACAGGGGGGCCCACAGATACGCAGTATTTT
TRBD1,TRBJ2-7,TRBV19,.,CASTPRDRAYEQYF,TGTGCCAGTACCCCCAGGGACAGGGCCTACGAGCAGTACTTC
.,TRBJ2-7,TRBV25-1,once,CASSDRYGGYEQYF,TGTGCCAGCAGTGACCGTTATGGAGGCTACGAGCAGTACTTC
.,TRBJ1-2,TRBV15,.,CATSRDRVAGYTF,TGTGCCACCAGCAGAGACCGGGTCGCTGGCTACACCTTC
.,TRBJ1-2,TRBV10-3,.,CAISELDDIYGYTF,TGTGCCATCAGTGAGTTGGATGACATCTATGGCTACACCTTC
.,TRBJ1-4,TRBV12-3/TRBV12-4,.,CASSLAWAEKLFF,TGTGCCAGCAGTTTAGCCTGGGCCGAAAAACTGTTTTTT
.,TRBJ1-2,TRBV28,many,CAIMPLGEGNGYTF,TGTGCCATCATGCCCTTAGGGGAGGGCAATGGCTACACCTTC
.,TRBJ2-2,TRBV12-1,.,CASSLGGGSGTGELFF,TGTGCCAGCAGCCTAGGTGGTGGATCGGGCACCGGGGAGCTGTTTTTT
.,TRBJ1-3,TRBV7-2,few,CASSLGGGRSGNTIYF,TGTGCCAGCAGCTTAGGTGGGGGCCGCTCTGGAAACACCATATATTTT
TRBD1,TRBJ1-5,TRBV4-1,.,CASSQKTGGGGQPQHF,TGCGCCAGCAGCCAAAAAACAGGGGGCGGAGGTCAGCCCCAGCATTTT
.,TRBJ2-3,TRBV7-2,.,CASSLTPGSQRSTDTQYF,TGTGCCAGCAGCTTGACGCCGGGGAGTCAGCGGAGCACAGATACGCAGTATTTT
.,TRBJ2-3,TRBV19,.,CASTARVTDTQYF,TGTGCCAGTACTGCTAGAGTTACAGATACGCAGTATTTT
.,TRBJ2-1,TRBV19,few,CASTQTEGGVGPPLVPFF,TGTGCCAGTACCCAGACTGAGGGCGGGGTAGGACCCCCTTTAGTACCGTTCTTC
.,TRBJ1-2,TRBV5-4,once,CVSSPSGNYGYTF,TGTGTCAGCAGCCCATCAGGGAACTATGGCTACACCTTC
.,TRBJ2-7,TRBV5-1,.,CASSHQDSYEQYF,TGCGCCAGCAGCCATCAAGACAGCTACGAGCAGTACTTC
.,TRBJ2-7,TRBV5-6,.,CASSLPTSSSYEQYF,TGTGCCAGCAGCTTGCCGACTAGTTCTTCCTACGAGCAGTACTTC
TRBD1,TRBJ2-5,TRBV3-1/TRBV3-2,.,CASSRRTGGAETQYF,TGTGCCAGCAGCCGAAGGACAGGGGGCGCAGAGACCCAGTACTTC